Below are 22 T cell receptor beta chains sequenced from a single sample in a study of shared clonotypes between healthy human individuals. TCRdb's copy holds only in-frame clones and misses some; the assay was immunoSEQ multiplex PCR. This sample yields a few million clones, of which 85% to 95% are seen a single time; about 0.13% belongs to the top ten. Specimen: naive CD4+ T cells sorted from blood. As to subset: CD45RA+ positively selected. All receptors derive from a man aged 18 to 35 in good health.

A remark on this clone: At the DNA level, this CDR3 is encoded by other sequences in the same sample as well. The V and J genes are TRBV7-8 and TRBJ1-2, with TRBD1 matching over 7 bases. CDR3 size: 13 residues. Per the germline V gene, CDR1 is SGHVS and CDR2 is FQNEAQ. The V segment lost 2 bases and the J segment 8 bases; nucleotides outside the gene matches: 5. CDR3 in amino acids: CASSLRGGYGYTF. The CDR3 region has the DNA TGTGCCAGCAGCTTAAGAGGGGGCTACGGCTACACCTTC. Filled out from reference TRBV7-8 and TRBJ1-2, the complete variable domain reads GAGVSQSPRYKVAKRGQDVALRCDPISGHVSLFWYQQALGQGPEFLTYFQNEAQLDKSGLPSDRFFAERPEGSVSTLKIQRTQQEDSAVYLCASSLRGGYGYTFGSGTRLTVV.

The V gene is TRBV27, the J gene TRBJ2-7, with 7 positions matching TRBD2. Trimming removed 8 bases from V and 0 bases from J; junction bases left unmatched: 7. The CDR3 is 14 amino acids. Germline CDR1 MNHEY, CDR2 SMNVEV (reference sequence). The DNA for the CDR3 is TGTGCCAGCGGCTATTCTAGCGGCTCCTACGAGCAGTACTTC. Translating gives CASGYSSGSYEQYF.

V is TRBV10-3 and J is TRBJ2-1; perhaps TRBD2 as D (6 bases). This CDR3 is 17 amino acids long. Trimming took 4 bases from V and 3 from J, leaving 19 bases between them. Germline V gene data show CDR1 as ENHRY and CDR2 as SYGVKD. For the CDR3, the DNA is TGTGCCATCAGTGGTATAACAGCGGGTATGCTCTACAATGAGCAGTTCTTC. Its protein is CAISGITAGMLYNEQFF.

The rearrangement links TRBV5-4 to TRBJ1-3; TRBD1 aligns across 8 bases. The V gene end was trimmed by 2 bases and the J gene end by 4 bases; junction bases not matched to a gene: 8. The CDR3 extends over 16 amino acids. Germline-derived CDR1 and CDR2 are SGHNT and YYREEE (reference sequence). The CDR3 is CASSLAGTGMGNTIYF. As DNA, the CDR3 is TGTGCCAGCAGCTTAGCTGGGACAGGAATGGGAAACACCATATATTTT.

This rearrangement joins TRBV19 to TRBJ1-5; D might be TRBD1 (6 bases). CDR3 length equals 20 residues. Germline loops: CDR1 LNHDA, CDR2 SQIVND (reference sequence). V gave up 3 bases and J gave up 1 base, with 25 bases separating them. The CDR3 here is CASSISSGSRGRLSNQPQHF. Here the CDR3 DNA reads TGTGCCAGTAGTATTTCTTCAGGTAGCAGGGGAAGGTTGAGCAATCAGCCCCAGCATTTT.

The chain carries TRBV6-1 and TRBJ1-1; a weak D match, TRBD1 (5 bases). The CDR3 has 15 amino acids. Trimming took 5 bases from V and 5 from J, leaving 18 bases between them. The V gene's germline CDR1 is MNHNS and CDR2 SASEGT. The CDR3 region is CASSPPGAGRTEAFF. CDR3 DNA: TGTGCCAGCAGTCCCCCCGGGGCGGGGCGAACTGAAGCTTTCTTT.

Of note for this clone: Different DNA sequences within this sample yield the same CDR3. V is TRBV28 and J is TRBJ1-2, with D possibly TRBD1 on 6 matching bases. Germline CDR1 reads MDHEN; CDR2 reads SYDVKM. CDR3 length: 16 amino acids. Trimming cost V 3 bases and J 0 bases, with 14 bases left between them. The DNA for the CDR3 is TGTGCCAGCAGTTTCCGCAGAGGGACAACTAACTATGGCTACACCTTC. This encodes CASSFRRGTTNYGYTF.

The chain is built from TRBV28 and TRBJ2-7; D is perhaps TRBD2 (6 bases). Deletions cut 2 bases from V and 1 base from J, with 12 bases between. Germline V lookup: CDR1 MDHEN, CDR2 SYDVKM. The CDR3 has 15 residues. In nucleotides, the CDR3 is TGTGCCAGCAGTTTACTGGGACTCGGGTCCTACGAGCAGTACTTC. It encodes CASSLLGLGSYEQYF.

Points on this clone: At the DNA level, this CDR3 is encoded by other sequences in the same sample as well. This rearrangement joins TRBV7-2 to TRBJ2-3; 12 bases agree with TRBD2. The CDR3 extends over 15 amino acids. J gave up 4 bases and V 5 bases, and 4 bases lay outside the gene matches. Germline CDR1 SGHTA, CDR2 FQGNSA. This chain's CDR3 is CASSPRLAGADTQYF. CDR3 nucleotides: TGTGCCAGCAGCCCCCGACTAGCGGGAGCAGATACGCAGTATTTT.

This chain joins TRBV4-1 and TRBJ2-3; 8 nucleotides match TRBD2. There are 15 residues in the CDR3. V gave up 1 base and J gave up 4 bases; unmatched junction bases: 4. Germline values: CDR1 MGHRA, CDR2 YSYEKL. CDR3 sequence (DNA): TGCGCCAGCAGCCAAGGACTAGCGCCCCCAGATACGCAGTATTTT. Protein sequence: CASSQGLAPPDTQYF.

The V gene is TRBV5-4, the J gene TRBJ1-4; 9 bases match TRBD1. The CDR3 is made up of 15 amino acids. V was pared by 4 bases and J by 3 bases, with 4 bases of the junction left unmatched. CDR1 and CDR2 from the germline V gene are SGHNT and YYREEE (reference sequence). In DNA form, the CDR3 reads TGTGCCAGCAGCGAAAGGACAGGGGCTAATGAAAAACTGTTTTTT. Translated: CASSERTGANEKLFF.

The CDR3 DNA sequence: TGTGCCTGGAGTGTAAATCTAGCGGGGACAGATACGCAGTATTTT. Translation: CAWSVNLAGTDTQYF. The J gene is TRBJ2-3, the V gene TRBV30; 9 nucleotides agree with TRBD2. CDR3 length: 15 amino acids. Germline V gives CDR1 GTSNPN, CDR2 SVGIG (reference sequence). The trim removed 0 bases at V and 3 bases at J, leaving 4 bases unmatched.

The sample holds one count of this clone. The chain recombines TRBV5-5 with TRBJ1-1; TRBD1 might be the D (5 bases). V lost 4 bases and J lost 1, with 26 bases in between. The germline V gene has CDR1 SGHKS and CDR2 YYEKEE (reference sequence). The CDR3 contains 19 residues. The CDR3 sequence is CASSPEFSVGRISNTEAFF. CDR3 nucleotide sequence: TGTGCCAGCAGCCCGGAGTTTAGTGTGGGACGGATATCGAACACTGAAGCTTTCTTT.

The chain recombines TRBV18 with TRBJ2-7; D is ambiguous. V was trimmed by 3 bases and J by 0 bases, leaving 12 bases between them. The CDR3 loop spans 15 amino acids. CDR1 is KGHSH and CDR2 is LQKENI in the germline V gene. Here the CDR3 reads CASSPDQASSYEQYF. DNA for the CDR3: TGTGCCAGCTCACCGGATCAAGCTAGCTCCTACGAGCAGTACTTC.

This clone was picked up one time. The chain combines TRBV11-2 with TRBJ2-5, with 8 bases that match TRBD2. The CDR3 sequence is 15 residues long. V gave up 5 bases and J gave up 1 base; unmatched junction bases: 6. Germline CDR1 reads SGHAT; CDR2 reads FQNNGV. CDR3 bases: TGTGCCAGCAGCCTCGGGGCGGGGGGCCAAGAGACCCAGTACTTC. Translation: CASSLGAGGQETQYF.

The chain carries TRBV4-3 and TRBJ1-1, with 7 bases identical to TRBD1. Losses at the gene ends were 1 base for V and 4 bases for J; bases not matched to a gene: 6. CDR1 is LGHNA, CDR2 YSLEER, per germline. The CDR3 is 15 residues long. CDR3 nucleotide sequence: TGCGCCAGCAGCCAAGTGGAGGGGGCGATCACTGAAGCTTTCTTT. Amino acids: CASSQVEGAITEAFF.

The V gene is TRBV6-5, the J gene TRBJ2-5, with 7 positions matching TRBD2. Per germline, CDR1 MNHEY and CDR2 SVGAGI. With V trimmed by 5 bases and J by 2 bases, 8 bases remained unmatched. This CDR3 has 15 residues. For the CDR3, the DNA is TGTGCCAGCAGTCGGGGGGTATTAGTACAAGAGACCCAGTACTTC. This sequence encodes CASSRGVLVQETQYF.

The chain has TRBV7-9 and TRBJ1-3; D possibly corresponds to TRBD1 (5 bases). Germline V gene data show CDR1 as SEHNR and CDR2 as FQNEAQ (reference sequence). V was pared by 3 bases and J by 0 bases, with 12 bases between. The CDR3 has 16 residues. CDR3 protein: CASSLDQGSSGNTIYF. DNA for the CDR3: TGTGCCAGCAGCTTGGATCAGGGAAGCTCTGGAAACACCATATATTTT.

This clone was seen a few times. The CDR3, as DNA: TGTGCCAGCAGCCCCCAGGGGACAGCGAATTCACCCCTCCACTTT. Its translation is CASSPQGTANSPLHF. The J gene is TRBJ1-6, the V gene TRBV9; TRBD1 matches 7 bases. CDR1 and CDR2 (germline): SGDLS, YYNGEE. The CDR3 has 15 amino acids. J gave up 7 bases and V 4 bases, and 8 bases lay outside the gene matches.

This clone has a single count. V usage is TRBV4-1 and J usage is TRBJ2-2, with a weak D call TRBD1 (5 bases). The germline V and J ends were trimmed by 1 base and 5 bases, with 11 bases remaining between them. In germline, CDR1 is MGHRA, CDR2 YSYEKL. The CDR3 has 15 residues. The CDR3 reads CASSQGTTKTGELFF. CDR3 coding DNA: TGCGCCAGCAGCCAAGGGACAACCAAGACCGGGGAGCTGTTTTTT.

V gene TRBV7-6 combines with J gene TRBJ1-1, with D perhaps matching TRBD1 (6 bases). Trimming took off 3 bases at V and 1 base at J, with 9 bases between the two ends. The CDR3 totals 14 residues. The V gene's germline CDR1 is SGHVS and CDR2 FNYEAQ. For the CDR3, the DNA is TGTGCCAGCAGCTTTAGGGGGGCGAACACTGAAGCTTTCTTT. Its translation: CASSFRGANTEAFF.

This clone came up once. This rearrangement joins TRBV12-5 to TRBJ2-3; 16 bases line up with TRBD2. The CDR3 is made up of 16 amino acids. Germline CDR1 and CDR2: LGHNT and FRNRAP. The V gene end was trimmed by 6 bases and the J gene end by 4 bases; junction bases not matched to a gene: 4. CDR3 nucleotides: TGTGCTAGTGGCCTGGGACTAGCGGGAGGGTCAGATACGCAGTATTTT. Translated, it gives CASGLGLAGGSDTQYF.